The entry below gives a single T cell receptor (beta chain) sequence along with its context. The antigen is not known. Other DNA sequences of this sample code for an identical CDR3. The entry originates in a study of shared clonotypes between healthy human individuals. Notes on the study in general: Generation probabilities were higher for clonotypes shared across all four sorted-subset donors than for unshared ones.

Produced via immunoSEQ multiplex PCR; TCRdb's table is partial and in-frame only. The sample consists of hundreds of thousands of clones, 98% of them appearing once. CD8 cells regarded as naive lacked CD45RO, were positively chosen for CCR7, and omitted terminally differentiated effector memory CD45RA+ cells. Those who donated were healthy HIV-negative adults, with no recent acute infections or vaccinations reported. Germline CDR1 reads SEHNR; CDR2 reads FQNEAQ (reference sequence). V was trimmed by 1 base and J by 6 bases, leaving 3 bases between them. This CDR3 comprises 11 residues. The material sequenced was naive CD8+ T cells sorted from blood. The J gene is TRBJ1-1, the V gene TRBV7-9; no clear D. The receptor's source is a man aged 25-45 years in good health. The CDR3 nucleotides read TGTGCCAGCAGCTTAGTTCCTGAAGCTTTCTTT. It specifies CASSLVPEAFF. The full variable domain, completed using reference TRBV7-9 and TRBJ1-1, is DTGVSQNPRHKITKRGQNVTFRCDPISEHNRLYWYRQTLGQGPEFLTYFQNEAQLEKSRLLSDRFSAERPKGSFSTLEIQRTEQGDSAMYLCASSLVPEAFFGQGTRLTVV.